This T cell receptor beta chain is drawn from a study of vaccination effects on CD4 cells after COVID-19. Looking at the study overall: Each participant was administered two doses of either the BNT162b2 or the mRNA-1273 vaccine.

CDR3 size: 14 residues. Germline V gene lookup returns CDR1 SGHRS and CDR2 YFSETQ. The V end lost 4 bases, the J end lost 2 bases, and 12 bases lay between the germline ends. The table came from immunoSEQ multiplex PCR; TCRdb's copy has only in-frame clones and leaves some out. Here the sample spans tens of thousands of clones, around 77% being singletons. Viral peptide pool expansion of antigen-specific CD4+ T cells preceded sequencing in the ViraFEST assay. A roughly ten-day culture period preceded the isolation of CD4+ T cells. None of the vaccinated had previously contracted SARS-CoV-2, and their nucleocapsid antibodies tested negative. Half-medium exchanges with IL-2 medium took place on days 3 and 7. With respect to this clone: Its specificity is not known.

V usage is TRBV5-1 and J usage is TRBJ2-5; D is tentatively TRBD1 or TRBD2 (6 bases each). The clonotype was recovered from a human donor who received a COVID-19 vaccine. This specimen was CD4+ T cells from PBMCs cultured with HCoV-NL63 spike peptides, taken before COVID-19 vaccination. DNA for the CDR3: TGCGCCAGCAGCCCGGAGGGGACACAAGAGACCCAGTACTTC. It translates to CASSPEGTQETQYF.